This entry is about one T cell receptor beta chain. The antigen remains undetermined. Germline-derived CDR1 and CDR2 are ENHRY and SYGVKD. The ends were cut back, 4 bases at V and 5 bases at J, with 22 bases in the middle. This CDR3 region has 17 residues. These data originate in a study of T-cell reconstitution after alpha-beta-depleted transplantation in children. The study's findings and limits: Several hundred graft clones that had expanded were reportedly the source of alpha-beta T cells about two months after transplant. T cells produced anew were the main source of T-cell counts and diversity one year after transplant.

Unique molecular identifiers were incorporated into the prepared TCRbeta library. TCRdb redid the calling of the PCR reads with MiXCR, one entry per CDR3 protein. Among about 980,000 distinct CDR3 sequences listed, roughly 29% were seen once. The V and J genes are TRBV10-3 and TRBJ2-3; perhaps TRBD1 as D (6 bases). The starting material was PBMCs, mostly from graft donor cells, obtained 360 days after TCRalphabeta/CD19-depleted stem cell transplant. The TCR originated in a boy in the first two years of life who had a stem cell transplant for SCID, so the T cells may come from the graft donor. The CDR3 here is CAISGEGVDSFKDTQYF. The CDR3 DNA sequence: TGTGCCATCAGTGGGGAAGGAGTGGACAGCTTTAAAGATACGCAGTATTTT.